The next 19 T cell receptor beta chains were all read from a single sample in a study of T-cell memory formation after mild COVID-19. MiXCR, applied by TCRdb to the 5' RACE reads, yields one record per CDR3 protein. The sample includes 150,000 to 200,000 distinct CDR3 sequences, roughly 15% of them seen just once. Source material: PBMCs or a T cell subset sorted from them (not recorded which). Receptors were obtained from an adult woman who had mild COVID-19 (a few samples of this study predate the infection). Cell type and time point are not known.

This clonotype was seen a handful of times. V gene TRBV30 combines with J gene TRBJ2-7; 8 nucleotides agree with TRBD1. Germline assignment: CDR1 GTSNPN and CDR2 SVGIG (reference sequence). J was trimmed by 1 base and V by 5 bases; bases with no gene match: 7. CDR3 length: 14 residues. The CDR3 DNA sequence: TGTGCCTGGGCGACAGGGGTCGGTTCCTACGAGCAGTACTTC. Amino acid sequence: CAWATGVGSYEQYF.

Ten or more counts support this clonotype. V is TRBV6-6 and J is TRBJ1-1; TRBD1 agrees at 7 bases. The ends lost 0 bases at V and 3 bases at J; junction bases unmatched: 7. CDR1 is MNHNY and CDR2 is SVGAGI in the germline V gene (reference sequence). The length of the CDR3 is 16 residues. This CDR3 reads CASSYSRSGGDTEAFF. The CDR3 nucleotides are TGTGCCAGCAGTTACTCGAGGTCAGGGGGGGACACTGAAGCTTTCTTT.

The rearrangement joins TRBV6-6 to TRBJ1-5, with a tentative D call TRBD1 (5 bases). The V gene's germline CDR1 is MNHNY and CDR2 SVGAGI (reference sequence). CDR3 size: 13 residues. Trimming took off 6 bases at V and 7 bases at J, with 13 bases between the two ends. CDR3 amino acids: CASSWGRGQPQHF. The CDR3 DNA is TGTGCCAGCAGCTGGGGTCGGGGGCAGCCCCAGCATTTT.

At least ten counts were recorded for this clonotype. The rearrangement joins TRBV6-1 to TRBJ2-1; D ambiguous. Trimming took off 4 bases at V and 9 bases at J, with 7 bases between the two ends. The germline V gene encodes CDR1 MNHNS and CDR2 SASEGT. This CDR3 is 11 amino acids long. CDR3: CASSARPEQFF. DNA of the CDR3: TGTGCCAGCAGTGCCCGGCCTGAGCAGTTCTTC.

This clonotype was counted between two and nine times. The CDR3 region has the DNA TGCGCCAGCAGCCAAGAAGTCGGGGCGGTCGATACGCAGTATTTT. It specifies CASSQEVGAVDTQYF. This chain uses TRBV4-1 with TRBJ2-3; perhaps D is TRBD1 or TRBD2 (5 bases each). Between the trimmed V and J ends, which lost 0 bases and 6 bases, there was a span of 13 bases. CDR3 length equals 15 residues. Per the germline V gene, CDR1 is MGHRA and CDR2 is YSYEKL.

The count of this clonotype is one. V is TRBV7-2 and J is TRBJ2-1, with 12 positions matching TRBD1. V was pared by 6 bases and J by 10 bases, with 10 bases of the junction left unmatched. The CDR3 length is 15 residues. CDR1 and CDR2 (germline): SGHTA, FQGNSA. In nucleotides, the CDR3 is TGTGCCAGCAGTTGGGGACAGGGGGCGGGGTTAGAGCAGTTCTTC. Translation gives CASSWGQGAGLEQFF.

In DNA form, the CDR3 reads TGTGCCAGCAGCGAAACTAGCGGGGGGGCAGCAGATACGCAGTATTTT. The encoded protein is CASSETSGGAADTQYF. The rearrangement links TRBV9 to TRBJ2-3; 13 positions agree with TRBD2. With V trimmed by 3 bases and J by 4 bases, 5 bases remained unmatched. This CDR3 spans 16 amino acids. The germline gives CDR1 SGDLS, CDR2 YYNGEE. The full variable domain, rest sourced from reference TRBV9 and TRBJ2-3, is DSGVTQTPKHLITATGQRVTLRCSPRSGDLSVYWYQQSLDQGLQFLIQYYNGEERAKGNILERFSAQQFPDLHSELNLSSLELGDSALYFCASSETSGGAADTQYFGPGTRLTVL.

The chain carries TRBV20-1 and TRBJ2-7; weak D call: TRBD1 (6 bases). The germline gives CDR1 DFQATT, CDR2 SNEGSKA (reference sequence). The CDR3 contains 15 residues. Deletions cut 4 bases from V and 0 bases from J, with 16 bases between. CDR3 bases: TGCAGTGCTAAGGGACCGGGACACTACTCCTACGAGCAGTACTTC. Amino acid sequence: CSAKGPGHYSYEQYF.

This clonotype occurred many times. J is TRBJ2-2 and V is TRBV20-1; TRBD2 matches 7 bases. The CDR3 is 15 residues long. V lost 3 bases to trimming and J lost 3 bases; unmatched junction nucleotides: 7. Germline CDR1 is DFQATT and CDR2 is SNEGSKA (reference sequence). The CDR3 DNA follows: TGCAGTGCTAGTGCGGGAGCCCCTGACACCGGGGAGCTGTTTTTT. This codes for CSASAGAPDTGELFF.

The chain carries TRBV7-8 and TRBJ1-5, with a weak D call TRBD1 (6 bases). CDR1 and CDR2 from the germline V gene are SGHVS and FQNEAQ. The CDR3 extends over 16 amino acids. V lost 5 bases, J lost 7 bases, and 21 bases lay in between. The CDR3 region is CASSPDRDISFQPQHF. CDR3 DNA: TGTGCCAGCAGCCCAGACCGGGACATATCTTTCCAGCCCCAGCATTTT.

The sample holds a few counts of this clonotype. The chain couples TRBV10-3 to TRBJ2-7; 11 bases agree with TRBD2. The CDR3 loop spans 15 amino acids. CDR1 and CDR2 (germline): ENHRY, SYGVKD. V lost 2 bases, J lost 3 bases, and 3 bases stayed unmatched. For the CDR3, the DNA is TGTGCCATCAGTGAGGGGACTAGCGGTTACTACGAGCAGTACTTC. Protein sequence: CAISEGTSGYYEQYF.

The V gene is TRBV4-1, the J gene TRBJ2-5, with D perhaps assigned TRBD1 or TRBD2 (5 bases each). Germline lookup yields CDR1 MGHRA and CDR2 YSYEKL. CDR3 length equals 15 residues. Deletions cut 0 bases from V and 5 bases from J, with 13 bases between. CDR3 sequence reads: CASSQDLGRTETQYF. CDR3 coding DNA: TGCGCCAGCAGCCAAGATCTGGGGCGGACTGAGACCCAGTACTTC.

The CDR3 DNA follows: TGTGCCAGCAGCTTAGGTTGGGGTGAAGCTTTCTTT. It specifies CASSLGWGEAFF. The rearrangement links TRBV7-2 to TRBJ1-1; D unclear. The V gene lost 1 base and the J gene lost 7 bases, with 7 bases spanning the gap. Germline values: CDR1 SGHTA, CDR2 FQGNSA. The CDR3 loop spans 12 amino acids.

This clonotype was detected only a few times. V gene TRBV28 combines with J gene TRBJ2-7; no firm D call. This CDR3 comprises 13 residues. V lost 5 bases, J lost 0 bases, and 8 bases lay in between. Germline values: CDR1 MDHEN, CDR2 SYDVKM. The CDR3 spells CASSSPVSYEQYF. CDR3 sequence (DNA): TGTGCCAGCAGTAGTCCGGTCTCCTACGAGCAGTACTTC.

This clonotype was observed a handful of times. V is TRBV7-4 and J is TRBJ2-7, with 11 bases that match TRBD2. CDR3 size: 18 residues. Germline loops: CDR1 SGHVT, CDR2 SQSDAQ. After removal of 3 bases from V and 2 bases from J, the junction contained 12 bases not matched to a gene. The CDR3 DNA reads as TGTGCCAGCAGCTTCAACTACGCGACTAGCGGGAAGGCCTACGAGCAGTACTTC. Translation: CASSFNYATSGKAYEQYF.

J is TRBJ1-2 and V is TRBV6-5; D is unclear. The germline V and J ends were trimmed by 4 bases and 4 bases, with 10 bases remaining between them. The CDR3 spans 13 residues. CDR1 and CDR2 (germline): MNHEY, SVGAGI. CDR3 loop: CASSSHLIYGYTF. CDR3 nucleotides: TGTGCCAGCAGTTCTCACCTAATCTATGGCTACACCTTC.

CDR3 bases: TGTGCCAGCAGTGATTTGGACCTCCAAGAGACCCAGTACTTC. This codes for CASSDLDLQETQYF. This chain joins TRBV2 and TRBJ2-5; D is uncertain. The V gene lost 3 bases and the J gene lost 1 base, with 9 bases spanning the gap. CDR1 and CDR2 (germline): SNHLY, FYNNEI. CDR3 length: 14 amino acids. Combining the CDR3 with reference TRBV2 and TRBJ2-5 gives the whole variable domain EPEVTQTPSHQVTQMGQEVILRCVPISNHLYFYWYRQILGQKVEFLVSFYNNEISEKSEIFDDQFSVERPDGSNFTLKIRSTKLEDSAMYFCASSDLDLQETQYFGPGTRLLVL.

This clonotype came up a few times. This rearrangement joins TRBV5-5 to TRBJ2-1; D possibly corresponds to TRBD2 (6 bases). The CDR3 is 16 amino acids. V was cut by 0 bases and J by 0 bases, with 10 bases left in between. Germline V gene lookup returns CDR1 SGHKS and CDR2 YYEKEE (reference sequence). CDR3 nucleotides: TGTGCCAGCAGCTTGGGGGCGGGGCCCTCCTACAATGAGCAGTTCTTC. Its translation: CASSLGAGPSYNEQFF.

The chain carries TRBV5-1 and TRBJ2-3, with D unclear. Germline CDR1 SGHRS, CDR2 YFSETQ. Trimming took 3 bases from V and 4 from J, leaving 12 bases between them. This CDR3 is 14 amino acids long. The CDR3 sequence is CASSSGPSADTQYF. The CDR3 DNA follows: TGCGCCAGCAGCTCAGGACCCTCTGCAGATACGCAGTATTTT.